The present TCR beta chain was sequenced within a study of blood T cell repertoires in COVID-19. Some clones are missing from TCRdb's copy, which holds only in-frame ones; the method was immunoSEQ multiplex PCR. The sample gives 250,000 to 350,000 clones, 75% to 90% of which show up once; 4.3% is in the top ten. Germline V lookup: CDR1 MNHEY, CDR2 SMNVEV (reference sequence). V shed 3 bases and J shed 6 bases, with 21 bases lying between them. The CDR3 extends over 17 amino acids. What was sequenced was PBMCs or T cells enriched from blood (not recorded which). The genes are TRBV27 and TRBJ2-1; D not certain. This TCR derives from a woman in her 30s who had recovered from COVID-19. The CDR3 coding sequence is TGTGCCAGCAGTTTTTTCCCTAGGATAGCTGGTACCAATGAGCAGTTCTTC. Protein product: CASSFFPRIAGTNEQFF.